These T cell receptor beta chains were read from a single sample in a study of blood T cell repertoires in COVID-19. This table comes from immunoSEQ multiplex PCR, and its TCRdb copy is limited to in-frame clones, with some not included. The sample lists roughly 120,000 clones; roughly 79% were seen once. Sequencing was done on a sample of peripheral blood. These receptor sequences come from an elderly woman with active or convalescent COVID-19. Each CDR3 is given with its conserved first and last residue. A D gene is named only where the DNA matches it firmly. Part of the rows lack a size; the others show once, few, many or a class for expanded clones.

TRBJ2-5	.	TRBD1	TRBV28	CASSTPGQGTKTQYF	TGTGCCAGCAGTACACCGGGACAGGGGACGAAGACCCAGTACTTC
TRBJ2-1	.	TRBD1	TRBV9	CASSAWTGEQFF	TGTGCCAGCAGCGCCTGGACAGGGGAGCAGTTCTTC
TRBJ2-7	.	.	TRBV20-1	CSASASVYEQYF	TGCAGTGCTAGTGCTAGCGTTTACGAGCAGTACTTC
TRBJ2-1	.	.	TRBV7-9	CARQKDNEQFF	TGTGCGAGACAGAAGGACAATGAGCAGTTCTTC
TRBJ1-1	.	.	TRBV5-1	CASSPGGLLNTEAFF	TGCGCCAGCAGCCCCGGCGGGCTCTTGAACACTGAAGCTTTCTTT
TRBJ2-2	.	TRBD2	TRBV11-3	CASSFRRGDTGELFF	TGTGCCAGCAGCTTCCGGCGGGGGGACACCGGGGAGCTGTTTTTT
TRBJ2-3	.	.	TRBV7-3	CASSQGGDADTQYF	TGTGCCAGCTCCCAGGGGGGCGACGCAGATACGCAGTATTTT
TRBJ2-3	.	TRBD1	TRBV10-2	CASSDVRTGEGDTQYF	TGCGCCAGCAGTGATGTTAGGACAGGGGAGGGAGATACGCAGTATTTT
TRBJ2-7	.	.	TRBV5-1	CASSLASVGQGYEQYF	TGCGCCAGCAGCTTGGCCTCTGTGGGGCAGGGCTACGAGCAGTACTTC
TRBJ2-5	once	.	TRBV5-1	CASSPELGETQYF	TGCGCCAGCAGCCCGGAACTAGGGGAGACCCAGTACTTC
TRBJ2-7	.	TRBD2	TRBV5-6	CASSYSGSYYEQYF	TGTGCCAGCAGCTACAGCGGGAGCTACTACGAGCAGTACTTC
TRBJ2-2	.	TRBD1	TRBV10-3	CATNRGQDTGELFF	TGTGCCACAAACAGGGGGCAGGACACCGGGGAGCTGTTTTTT
TRBJ1-1	.	TRBD1	TRBV7-9	CASSYDRGGKAFF	TGTGCCAGCAGCTACGACAGGGGCGGGAAAGCTTTCTTT
TRBJ2-5	.	.	TRBV5-1	CASSLDDSEWRNF	TGCGCCAGCAGCTTGGATGACTCAGAATGGAGAAACTTC
TRBJ2-7	.	.	TRBV28	CASSFGSEQYF	TGTGCCAGCAGTTTCGGTAGCGAGCAGTACTTC
TRBJ2-7	.	TRBD2	TRBV6-5	CASISTSGGYEQYF	TGTGCCAGCATATCCACTAGCGGGGGCTACGAGCAGTACTTC
TRBJ1-2	few	TRBD1	TRBV15	CATSRADREAFGYTF	TGTGCCACCAGCAGAGCTGACAGGGAGGCTTTCGGCTACACCTTC
TRBJ2-7	.	TRBD2	TRBV5-1	CASSLLAEGTYEQYF	TGCGCCAGCAGCTTACTAGCGGAGGGGACCTACGAGCAGTACTTC
TRBJ1-1	.	.	TRBV6-2/TRBV6-3	CASSPLRDKNTEAFF	TGTGCCAGCAGCCCACTCCGGGACAAGAACACTGAAGCTTTCTTT
TRBJ2-7	.	.	TRBV2	CASSAGFSYEQYF	TGTGCCAGCAGTGCAGGGTTCTCCTACGAGCAGTACTTC
TRBJ1-6	.	.	TRBV7-2	CASSLRSSYNSPLHF	TGTGCCAGCAGCTTAAGGAGCTCCTATAATTCACCCCTCCACTTT
TRBJ2-1	few	.	TRBV5-1	CASSLGAYNEQFF	TGCGCCAGCAGCTTAGGGGCCTACAATGAGCAGTTCTTC
TRBJ2-1	.	.	TRBV7-9	CASSSVNYEQFF	TGTGCCAGCAGCTCTGTAAATTATGAGCAGTTCTTC
TRBJ2-5	.	.	TRBV18	CASSPPSRARETQYF	TGTGCCAGCTCACCACCGTCGAGGGCCCGAGAGACCCAGTACTTC
TRBJ1-2	.	.	TRBV4-2	CASSLSPRVGYTF	TGTGCCAGCAGCCTCTCCCCGAGGGTTGGCTACACCTTC
TRBJ1-2	.	TRBD1	TRBV3-1/TRBV3-2	CASSPWDRGYGYTF	TGTGCCAGCAGCCCCTGGGACAGGGGGTATGGCTACACCTTC
TRBJ1-1	.	.	TRBV29-1	CSALPQGQSTEAFF	TGCAGCGCCTTACCTCAGGGGCAGAGCACTGAAGCTTTCTTT
TRBJ1-1	.	TRBD1	TRBV4-1	CASSQDTGGDTEAFF	TGCGCCAGCAGCCAAGACACAGGGGGGGACACTGAAGCTTTCTTT
TRBJ2-1	.	.	TRBV6-5	CASRGGGSLNEQFF	TGTGCCAGCAGGGGAGGTGGGTCCTTGAATGAGCAGTTCTTC
TRBJ2-1	.	TRBD2	TRBV5-6	CASVQGTGTSGRKEFF	TGTGCCAGCGTTCAGGGAACCGGGACTAGCGGGAGGAAGGAGTTCTTC
TRBJ2-5	once	TRBD2	TRBV7-2	CASSWSGNTQYF	TGTGCCAGCAGCTGGAGCGGGAATACCCAGTACTTC
TRBJ2-5	.	TRBD2	TRBV3-1/TRBV3-2	CASSHPGLAGPGGTQYF	TGTGCCAGCAGCCACCCGGGACTAGCGGGGCCTGGGGGGACCCAGTACTTC
TRBJ1-2	.	TRBD1	TRBV3-1/TRBV3-2	CASTSGQNYVYGYTF	TGTGCCAGCACCTCGGGACAGAATTATGTCTATGGCTACACCTTC
TRBJ1-4	.	.	TRBV15	CATSRRQATNEKLFF	TGTGCCACCAGCCGAAGACAGGCGACTAATGAAAAACTGTTTTTT
TRBJ2-1	.	TRBD2	TRBV25-1	CASSGMGLAGSDEQFF	TGTGCCAGCAGTGGGATGGGACTAGCGGGATCTGATGAGCAGTTCTTC
TRBJ2-3	.	.	TRBV7-2	CASSLLRGVSTDTQYF	TGTGCCAGCAGCTTACTGCGCGGGGTTAGCACAGATACGCAGTATTTT
TRBJ2-7	.	.	TRBV9	CASSVRPEAGYEQYF	TGTGCCAGCAGCGTACGTCCGGAGGCGGGTTACGAGCAGTACTTC
TRBJ2-2	.	TRBD1	TRBV11-3	CASSLVFGQGSGELFF	TGTGCCAGCAGCTTAGTTTTCGGACAGGGATCCGGGGAGCTGTTTTTT
TRBJ2-7	many	.	TRBV5-6	CASSFEYEQYF	TGTGCCAGCAGCTTCGAGTACGAGCAGTACTTC
TRBJ1-1	.	TRBD1	TRBV13	CASSKDRARVNTEAFF	TGTGCCAGCAGTAAAGACAGGGCTAGGGTGAACACTGAAGCTTTCTTT
TRBJ1-4	.	TRBD1	TRBV2	CASSRQGTNEKLFF	TGTGCCAGCAGCCGACAGGGTACTAATGAAAAACTGTTTTTT
TRBJ2-7	.	TRBD1	TRBV28	CASRSNPTGGWLGHHEQYF	TGTGCCAGTCGTAGCAACCCGACAGGGGGTTGGCTAGGTCACCACGAGCAGTACTTC
TRBJ2-1	.	TRBD2	TRBV7-8	CASRSGRAYNEQFF	TGTGCCAGCAGGAGCGGGAGGGCATACAATGAGCAGTTCTTC
TRBJ1-2	.	.	TRBV18	CASSPTGRQVEGYTF	TGTGCCAGCTCACCAACGGGGCGACAGGTGGAGGGCTACACCTTC
TRBJ2-7	.	TRBD2	TRBV6-5	CASSQREGEQYF	TGTGCCAGCTCCCAGCGGGAGGGCGAGCAGTACTTC
TRBJ2-3	once	.	TRBV19	CASSTRISTDTQYF	TGTGCCAGTAGTACCAGGATTAGCACAGATACGCAGTATTTT
TRBJ1-1	.	.	TRBV18	CASSPRLTELLWGNTEAFF	TGTGCCAGCTCACCGCGCCTGACAGAACTTCTTTGGGGGAACACTGAAGCTTTCTTT
TRBJ2-1	.	.	TRBV6-5	CASSIDWLNEQFF	TGTGCCAGCAGTATCGACTGGCTCAATGAGCAGTTCTTC
TRBJ2-3	.	.	TRBV18	CASSWSSVADTQYF	TGTGCCAGCTCGTGGTCTAGCGTTGCAGATACGCAGTATTTT
TRBJ1-5	.	.	TRBV15	CATSPRGGEGNQPQHF	TGTGCCACCAGCCCCCGGGGAGGGGAAGGCAATCAGCCCCAGCATTTT
TRBJ1-2	.	TRBD1	TRBV6-5	CASSSRTGANYGYTF	TGTGCCAGCAGTAGCCGGACAGGCGCTAACTATGGCTACACCTTC
TRBJ2-2	few	TRBD2	TRBV6-1	CASSVGSGRDGTGELFF	TGTGCCAGCAGTGTCGGTAGCGGGAGGGATGGAACCGGGGAGCTGTTTTTT
TRBJ1-6	.	.	TRBV5-1	CASSLAGNSPLHF	TGCGCCAGCAGCCTTGCAGGGAATTCACCCCTCCACTTT
TRBJ2-3	.	TRBD2	TRBV29-1	CSVDQASGSTDTQYF	TGCAGCGTTGACCAGGCTAGCGGGAGTACAGATACGCAGTATTTT
TRBJ1-1	.	.	TRBV5-4	CASSLLGASNTEAFF	TGTGCCAGCAGCTTGCTGGGGGCCTCGAACACTGAAGCTTTCTTT